One and the same sample provided the 20 T cell receptor beta chains below, sequenced in a study of blood T cell repertoires in COVID-19. This table comes from immunoSEQ multiplex PCR, and its TCRdb copy is limited to in-frame clones, with some not included. The sample contains about 130,000 clones, 70% to 90% of which appear only once. The material sequenced was peripheral blood. The origin of the receptors is a woman of 80 years or more with acute or convalescent COVID-19.

The chain joins TRBV6-2 or TRBV6-3 to TRBJ2-6; 7 bases are shared with TRBD1. The V segment lost 4 bases and the J segment 0 bases; nucleotides outside the gene matches: 6. This CDR3 has 17 residues. Germline CDR1 reads MNHEY; CDR2 reads SVGEGT. The CDR3 region has the DNA TGTGCCAGCAGTTTCGGGACAGCTAGCTCTGGGGCCAACGTCCTGACTTTC. Residues: CASSFGTASSGANVLTF.

This sequence joins TRBV7-8 and TRBJ1-1; D is uncertain. Trimming pared 5 bases from V and 0 bases from J, leaving 7 bases between. CDR1 is SGHVS and CDR2 is FQNEAQ in the germline V gene. This CDR3 contains 13 residues. The CDR3 coding sequence is TGTGCCAGCAGCCGGCACATGAACACTGAAGCTTTCTTT. This gives the protein CASSRHMNTEAFF.

The DNA of the CDR3 is TGTGCCACCAGCTCCCTGGGGGGACTAGCGAGGAATGAGCAGTTCTTC. As protein: CATSSLGGLARNEQFF. This chain joins TRBV15 and TRBJ2-1, with TRBD2 matching 10 bases. The V gene's germline CDR1 is LNHNV and CDR2 YYDKDF (reference sequence). With 5 bases clipped from V and 7 bases from J, the junction kept 11 bases outside the gene matches. This CDR3 region has 16 residues.

The V gene is TRBV7-9, the J gene TRBJ1-5; D is unclear. Germline CDR1 reads SEHNR; CDR2 reads FQNEAQ (reference sequence). The CDR3 is 13 amino acids. V lost 4 bases to trimming and J lost 11 bases, with 15 bases between them. CDR3: CASSSDGYGAQHF. The CDR3 DNA follows: TGTGCCAGCAGCTCAGACGGGTACGGGGCCCAGCATTTT.

J is TRBJ2-3 and V is TRBV5-4; D is perhaps TRBD2 (6 bases). Germline V gene sequence: CDR1 SGHNT, CDR2 YYREEE (reference sequence). The ends were cut back, 0 bases at V and 2 bases at J, with 10 bases in the middle. This CDR3 region has 15 residues. The CDR3 loop reads CASSLGGAYTDTQYF. As DNA, the CDR3 is TGTGCCAGCAGCTTGGGCGGGGCCTACACAGATACGCAGTATTTT. Drawing the rest from reference TRBV5-4 and TRBJ2-3, the complete variable domain is ETGVTQSPTHLIKTRGQQVTLRCSSQSGHNTVSWYQQALGQGPQFIFQYYREEENGRGNFPPRFSGLQFPNYSSELNVNALELDDSALYLCASSLGGAYTDTQYFGPGTRLTVL.

This clone appeared a single time. The V call is TRBV9, the J call TRBJ2-5; D unclear. This CDR3 contains 15 residues. Deletions cut 4 bases from V and 3 bases from J, with 16 bases between. Germline CDR1 reads SGDLS; CDR2 reads YYNGEE. DNA for the CDR3: TGTGCCAGCAGCCCAACGGCGGTAGTTGAAGAGACCCAGTACTTC. It encodes CASSPTAVVEETQYF.

The rearrangement joins TRBV7-2 to TRBJ2-3, with D perhaps TRBD2 (5 bases). V lost 0 bases and J lost 6, with 13 bases in between. The CDR3 loop spans 15 amino acids. CDR1 and CDR2 (germline): SGHTA, FQGNSA. The chain's CDR3 is CASSLAGPGIDTQYF. Written as DNA, the CDR3 is TGTGCCAGCAGCTTAGCCGGGCCGGGGATCGATACGCAGTATTTT. The entire variable domain, with the rest obtained from reference TRBV7-2 and TRBJ2-3, is as follows: GAGVSQSPSNKVTEKGKDVELRCDPISGHTALYWYRQSLGQGLEFLIYFQGNSAPDKSGLPSDRFSAERTGGSVSTLTIQRTQQEDSAVYLCASSLAGPGIDTQYFGPGTRLTVL.

The gene calls are TRBV10-2 and TRBJ1-2; possible D gene TRBD1, 6 bases. Germline V gives CDR1 WSHSY, CDR2 SAAADI. The CDR3 totals 12 residues. The V and J ends lost 4 bases and 4 bases respectively, with 7 bases between them. In DNA form, the CDR3 reads TGCGCCAGCAGTGGGACAGTCTATGGCTACACCTTC. Translated, it gives CASSGTVYGYTF.

This chain joins TRBV6-1 and TRBJ2-2, with D perhaps matching TRBD2 (5 bases). The CDR3 is made up of 15 amino acids. Germline loops: CDR1 MNHNS, CDR2 SASEGT. V was trimmed by 3 bases and J by 5 bases, leaving 13 bases between them. CDR3 region: CASSENLGGTGELFF. Here the CDR3 DNA reads TGTGCCAGCAGTGAGAACCTAGGCGGGACCGGGGAGCTGTTTTTT.

The CDR3 loop reads CASSYASSRATGELFF. The CDR3 DNA reads TGTGCCAGCAGTTACGCCTCTTCCAGGGCTACCGGGGAGCTGTTTTTT. The J gene is TRBJ2-2, the V gene TRBV6-5; possibly TRBD1 for D (5 bases). V was shortened by 2 bases and J by 5 bases, with 15 bases between the two germline ends. CDR1 is MNHEY and CDR2 is SVGAGI in the germline V gene. The CDR3 consists of 16 residues.

The chain uses TRBV11-2 and TRBJ2-7; D is possibly TRBD1 (6 bases). The V and J ends lost 2 bases and 4 bases respectively, with 6 bases between them. The CDR3 covers 12 residues. Germline lookup yields CDR1 SGHAT and CDR2 FQNNGV. For the CDR3, the DNA is TGTGCCAGCAGCTTAACAGGGTACGAGCAGTACTTC. Translating gives CASSLTGYEQYF.

The V and J genes are TRBV25-1 and TRBJ2-2; D remains unclear. This CDR3 comprises 16 residues. The V gene lost 7 bases and the J gene lost 6 bases, with 21 bases spanning the gap. The germline V gene encodes CDR1 MGHDK and CDR2 SYGVNS. The CDR3 DNA follows: TGTGCCAGCACATATGGTTGGGCAGCCAGTTCCGGGGAGCTGTTTTTT. It is translated as CASTYGWAASSGELFF.

The V and J genes are TRBV5-4 and TRBJ1-2; 11 nucleotides agree with TRBD1. The trim removed 6 bases at V and 7 bases at J, leaving 8 bases unmatched. The CDR3 extends over 14 amino acids. The germline V gene has CDR1 SGHNT and CDR2 YYREEE (reference sequence). The CDR3 spells CASTFGQGALGYTF. The CDR3 DNA sequence: TGTGCCAGCACCTTCGGACAGGGGGCGCTTGGCTACACCTTC.

The genes are TRBV29-1 and TRBJ1-2; 9 nucleotides agree with TRBD1. This CDR3 spans 16 amino acids. Germline CDR1 reads SQVTM; CDR2 reads ANQGSEA. With V trimmed by 3 bases and J by 2 bases, 10 bases remained unmatched. Here the CDR3 reads CSVDPDRGGANYGYTF. CDR3 nucleotide sequence: TGCAGCGTTGACCCGGACAGGGGAGGCGCGAACTATGGCTACACCTTC. Together with reference TRBV29-1 and TRBJ1-2, the CDR3 gives the full variable domain: SAVISQKPSRDICQRGTSLTIQCQVDSQVTMMFWYRQQPGQSLTLIATANQGSEATYESGFVIDKFPISRPNLTFSTLTVSNMSPEDSSIYLCSVDPDRGGANYGYTFGSGTRLTVV.

The V and J genes are TRBV3-1 (or the pseudogene TRBV3-2) and TRBJ2-1, with a weak D call TRBD1 (7 bases). Trimming shortened V by 5 bases and J by 1 base, and 15 bases separated the two germline ends. The germline V gene has CDR1 LGHDT and CDR2 YNNKEL (reference sequence). The CDR3 sequence is 16 residues long. The DNA for the CDR3 is TGTGCCAGCAGCAACAGACAGGGAGGTTCCTACAATGAGCAGTTCTTC. Residues: CASSNRQGGSYNEQFF.

The chain carries TRBV5-1 and TRBJ2-3; D possibly corresponds to TRBD1 (6 bases). Germline CDR1 reads SGHRS; CDR2 reads YFSETQ. The CDR3 spans 14 residues. The V gene lost 1 base and the J gene lost 3 bases, with 9 bases spanning the gap. The CDR3 reads CASSLKGETDTQYF. The CDR3 bases are TGCGCCAGCAGCTTGAAGGGGGAAACAGATACGCAGTATTTT. Variable domain in full (rest from reference TRBV5-1 and TRBJ2-3): KAGVTQTPRYLIKTRGQQVTLSCSPISGHRSVSWYQQTPGQGLQFLFEYFSETQRNKGNFPGRFSGRQFSNSRSEMNVSTLELGDSALYLCASSLKGETDTQYFGPGTRLTVL.

The J gene is TRBJ2-7, the V gene TRBV27, with 7 bases lining up with TRBD1. J lost 0 bases, V lost 6 bases, and 5 bases had no gene match. The CDR3 is 14 residues long. The germline CDR1 and CDR2 sequences are MNHEY and SMNVEV (reference sequence). The CDR3 region has the DNA TGTGCCAGCAGCTGGGGACAGAACTCCTACGAGCAGTACTTC. Translating it yields CASSWGQNSYEQYF.

The chain is built from TRBV1 and TRBJ1-1; the table's D call, TRBD1, was not checked against the DNA. TRBV1 is listed as a pseudogene. This CDR3 has 18 residues. CDR3 region: CTSSQDSAYGDKYTEAFF. Written as DNA, the CDR3 is TGCACCAGCAGCCAAGATTCTGCATATGGGGACAAATACACTGAAGCTTTCTTT.

The chain couples TRBV18 to TRBJ2-5; D not certain. Trimming left V 6 bases short and J 5 bases short, with 10 bases between. CDR3 length equals 12 residues. Germline lookup yields CDR1 KGHSH and CDR2 LQKENI. This CDR3 reads CASSPRSETQYF. The CDR3 nucleotides are TGTGCCAGCTCTCCGCGGAGCGAGACCCAGTACTTC. The full variable domain, in which reference TRBV18 and TRBJ2-5 provide the parts outside the CDR3, is NAGVMQNPRHLVRRRGQEARLRCSPMKGHSHVYWYRQLPEEGLKFMVYLQKENIIDESGMPKERFSAEFPKEGPSILRIQQVVRGDSAAYFCASSPRSETQYFGPGTRLLVL.

The J gene is TRBJ2-6, the V gene TRBV5-1, with D maybe TRBD1 (6 bases). Deletions cut 3 bases from V and 2 bases from J, with 6 bases between. The CDR3 totals 14 residues. From germline, CDR1 is SGHRS and CDR2 YFSETQ. CDR3 coding DNA: TGCGCCAGCAGCTGGACAGCTGGGGCCAACGTCCTGACTTTC. It yields the protein CASSWTAGANVLTF. Based on the CDR3 plus reference TRBV5-1 and TRBJ2-6, the full variable domain is KAGVTQTPRYLIKTRGQQVTLSCSPISGHRSVSWYQQTPGQGLQFLFEYFSETQRNKGNFPGRFSGRQFSNSRSEMNVSTLELGDSALYLCASSWTAGANVLTFGAGSRLTVL.